This T cell receptor beta chain was found in a study of T cells in narcolepsy. Study-wide findings and caveats: HCRT-specific and TRIB2-specific autoreactive clonotypes appeared among same-patient CSF and blood CD4+ clonotypes. Healthy controls reportedly lacked the autoreactive clonotypes serially found in patients' blood.

Comments on this clone: What it binds is unknown.

The CDR3 is 13 amino acids. V was pared by 7 bases and J by 6 bases, with 13 bases between. The germline V gene has CDR1 MNHEY and CDR2 SVGAGI. Repertoires were generated with immunoSEQ multiplex PCR, while TCRdb's copy carries only in-frame clones and drops some. The table records 25,000 to 30,000 clones, around 87% of them present only once. The TCR originated in a human donor in good health. The material sequenced was memory (CD45RA-) CD4+ T cells from blood. This chain uses TRBV6-5 with TRBJ2-1; no firm D call. CDR3 DNA sequence: TGTGCCAGCACCGACGTAGGATCCAATGAGCAGTTCTTC. This codes for CASTDVGSNEQFF.